What follows are 30 T cell receptor beta chains derived from one specimen sequenced in a study of identifying expanded T cells in peripheral blood. This table comes from immunoSEQ multiplex PCR, and its TCRdb copy is limited to in-frame clones, with some not included. The table records about 81,000 clones, roughly 84% of them present only once. Sequencing used blood. Receptor source: a person aged 18 to 70 in good health.

This rearrangement joins TRBV7-8 to TRBJ2-5, with TRBD2 matching 8 bases. The CDR3 extends over 15 amino acids. In germline, CDR1 is SGHVS, CDR2 FQNEAQ. V dropped 5 bases and J dropped 5; count of bases not matched to a gene: 10. The CDR3 loop reads CASSHPAGAVETQYF. CDR3 DNA: TGTGCCAGCAGCCACCCAGCGGGAGCGGTGGAGACCCAGTACTTC.

The V and J genes are TRBV4-1 and TRBJ2-7; 7 nucleotides agree with TRBD2. The germline V gene has CDR1 MGHRA and CDR2 YSYEKL. J lost 5 bases, V lost 0 bases, and 10 bases had no gene match. This CDR3 has 16 residues. The CDR3 DNA reads TGCGCCAGCAGCCAAGAGGTGCTAGCGGTCCCCCACGAGCAGTACTTC. This translates into CASSQEVLAVPHEQYF.

Concerning this clone: A read error may be the cause here, since a much bigger clone is one base away. The CDR3 DNA sequence: TGTGCCAGCAGTTTCGAGTACAATGAGCAGTTCTTC. As protein: CASSFEYNEQFF. The chain couples TRBV28 to TRBJ2-1; D call uncertain. The V end was cut by 3 bases, the J end by 4 bases, with 4 bases between. This CDR3 comprises 12 residues. From germline, CDR1 is MDHEN and CDR2 SYDVKM.

This chain joins TRBV7-8 and TRBJ2-7; possible D gene TRBD2, 5 bases. The V and J ends lost 2 bases and 5 bases respectively, with 13 bases between them. CDR1 and CDR2 (germline): SGHVS, FQNEAQ. This CDR3 is built from 14 residues. The CDR3 coding sequence is TGTGCCAGCAGCTTACAGCGGAGCTACAACGAGCAGTACTTC. This gives the protein CASSLQRSYNEQYF.

This clone appeared a single time. The DNA of the CDR3 is TGCAGCGTCGTTTCTAGGGACAGTACCTACGAGCAGTACTTC. Translation: CSVVSRDSTYEQYF. This chain uses TRBV29-1 with TRBJ2-7; the match to TRBD1 covers 7 bases. J lost 2 bases, V lost 6 bases, and 10 bases had no gene match. Germline lookup yields CDR1 SQVTM and CDR2 ANQGSEA. This CDR3 is 14 amino acids long.

The gene calls are TRBV28 and TRBJ2-7; 8 bases are shared with TRBD2. V lost 5 bases, J lost 3 bases, and 0 bases stayed unmatched. Germline V gene data show CDR1 as MDHEN and CDR2 as SYDVKM. The CDR3 extends over 12 amino acids. The DNA of the CDR3 is TGTGCCAGCAGTACTAGCGGCTACGAGCAGTACTTC. Translation gives CASSTSGYEQYF.

The CDR3 sequence is CASSSTTSGNPYEQYF. The CDR3 DNA is TGCGCCAGCAGCTCAACGACTAGCGGGAATCCCTACGAGCAGTACTTC. This chain joins TRBV5-1 and TRBJ2-7; the match to TRBD2 covers 11 bases. CDR1 and CDR2 from the germline V gene are SGHRS and YFSETQ. After removal of 3 bases from V and 2 bases from J, the junction contained 7 bases not matched to a gene. This CDR3 spans 16 amino acids.

CDR3: CASKATRDRGLNTEAFF. The CDR3 region has the DNA TGTGCCAGTAAGGCGACCCGGGACAGGGGATTGAACACTGAAGCTTTCTTT. V usage is TRBV19 and J usage is TRBJ1-1; 10 nucleotides agree with TRBD1. The trim removed 7 bases at V and 0 bases at J, leaving 11 bases unmatched. The V gene's germline CDR1 is LNHDA and CDR2 SQIVND (reference sequence). The CDR3 extends over 17 amino acids.

The chain has TRBV6-6 and TRBJ1-5; D uncertain. The germline gives CDR1 MNHNY, CDR2 SVGAGI (reference sequence). This CDR3 has 11 amino acids. The germline V and J ends were trimmed by 7 bases and 3 bases, with 4 bases remaining between them. The CDR3 DNA follows: TGTGCCAGCAATAACAATCAGCCCCAGCATTTT. This translates into CASNNNQPQHF.

This clone was recorded only once. The genes are TRBV9 and TRBJ2-1, with TRBD1 matching over 8 bases. The germline CDR1 and CDR2 sequences are SGDLS and YYNGEE. The V and J ends lost 3 bases and 8 bases, in that order; junction bases with no gene match: 7. The CDR3 spans 14 residues. CDR3 protein: CASSADRGMDEQFF. The CDR3 nucleotides are TGTGCCAGCAGCGCCGACAGGGGTATGGATGAGCAGTTCTTC.

V and J are TRBV27 and TRBJ2-7; D gene uncertain. CDR1 and CDR2 (germline): MNHEY, SMNVEV (reference sequence). The length of the CDR3 is 14 residues. Trimming took off 5 bases at V and 1 base at J, with 12 bases between the two ends. The CDR3 loop reads CASSVFGASYEQYF. The CDR3 DNA reads as TGTGCCAGCAGTGTATTTGGTGCTTCCTACGAGCAGTACTTC.

This clone occurred once. The chain combines TRBV9 with TRBJ2-7; no clear D. This CDR3 is built from 14 residues. Trimming took off 4 bases at V and 7 bases at J, with 18 bases between the two ends. The V gene's germline CDR1 is SGDLS and CDR2 YYNGEE. DNA for the CDR3: TGTGCCAGCAGCCCAAGAGAGGTATTTTGGGAGCAGTACTTC. This sequence encodes CASSPREVFWEQYF.

This chain connects TRBV9 to TRBJ2-3; no firm D call. This CDR3 is built from 11 residues. Germline CDR1 is SGDLS and CDR2 is YYNGEE. With 3 bases removed from V and 6 bases from J, the gap between germline ends came to 5 bases. CDR3 in DNA: TGTGCCAGCAGCGAGGCGGATACGCAGTATTTT. Translating it yields CASSEADTQYF.

J is TRBJ1-4 and V is TRBV6-6, with TRBD1 matching 7 bases. This CDR3 has 14 amino acids. Per germline, CDR1 MNHNY and CDR2 SVGAGI (reference sequence). Germline trimming cut 5 bases from V and 8 bases from J; bases unmatched to any gene: 8. The CDR3 reads CASSNRDSPEKLFF. The CDR3 bases are TGTGCCAGCAGTAATAGGGACAGCCCGGAAAAACTGTTTTTT.

The chain combines TRBV25-1 with TRBJ2-3; D may be TRBD1 (6 bases). Deletions cut 8 bases from V and 0 bases from J, with 9 bases between. The V gene's germline CDR1 is MGHDK and CDR2 SYGVNS. There are 13 residues in the CDR3. The CDR3 sequence: CASRQASTDTQYF. Here the CDR3 DNA reads TGTGCCAGCCGACAGGCTAGCACAGATACGCAGTATTTT.

This chain links TRBV19 with TRBJ1-2; D not certain. This CDR3 spans 14 amino acids. The V end was cut by 10 bases, the J end by 2 bases, with 17 bases between. CDR1 LNHDA and CDR2 SQIVND come from the germline V gene (reference sequence). For the CDR3, the DNA is TGTGCCACCCTTTCTCCGTCTGAGAACTATGGCTACACCTTC. Translated: CATLSPSENYGYTF.

The chain is built from TRBV5-6 and TRBJ1-2; D gene uncertain. The CDR3 contains 12 residues. Trimming left V 1 base short and J 4 bases short, with 5 bases between. CDR1 is SGHDT, CDR2 YYEEEE, per germline. The CDR3 DNA follows: TGTGCCAGCAGCTTGCCACTCTATGGCTACACCTTC. Residues: CASSLPLYGYTF.

V and J are TRBV7-6 and TRBJ2-1; TRBD2 matches at 7 bases. Germline V gives CDR1 SGHVS, CDR2 FNYEAQ. The V and J ends lost 0 bases and 10 bases, in that order; junction bases with no gene match: 3. The CDR3 loop spans 13 amino acids. The CDR3 region is CASSLAPGGEQFF. The CDR3 nucleotides read TGTGCCAGCAGCTTAGCCCCCGGGGGGGAGCAGTTCTTC.

CDR3 protein: CASSVVGTGSTDTQYF. CDR3 sequence (DNA): TGTGCCAGCAGTGTCGTGGGGACAGGGAGCACAGATACGCAGTATTTT. The chain recombines TRBV6-1 with TRBJ2-3; 9 bases agree with TRBD1. The J segment lost 0 bases and the V segment lost 4 bases, leaving 5 bases of the junction unmatched. The CDR3 spans 16 residues. The germline CDR1 and CDR2 sequences are MNHNS and SASEGT.

V and J are TRBV10-3 and TRBJ1-1; D remains unclear. Germline-derived CDR1 and CDR2 are ENHRY and SYGVKD. The CDR3 has 14 amino acids. Trimming stripped 6 bases from V and 4 bases from J, with 15 bases between. CDR3 loop: CAIRPDNSGTEAFF. The CDR3 bases are TGTGCCATCAGACCAGACAATTCGGGCACTGAAGCTTTCTTT.

V usage is TRBV6-4 and J usage is TRBJ1-2; 8 bases match TRBD1. V dropped 3 bases and J dropped 8; count of bases not matched to a gene: 8. The length of the CDR3 is 14 residues. CDR1 and CDR2 (germline): MRHNA, SNTAGT. Here the CDR3 DNA reads TGTGCCAGCAGTGAAAGCCAGGGGGCTGGGGGCTACACCTTC. This sequence encodes CASSESQGAGGYTF.

The chain links TRBV9 to TRBJ2-1; possibly TRBD2 for D (5 bases). Germline V gives CDR1 SGDLS, CDR2 YYNGEE. V shed 5 bases and J shed 0 bases, with 12 bases lying between them. CDR3 length equals 15 residues. In nucleotides, the CDR3 is TGTGCCAGCAGTTCCGAGCGGCGCTCCTACAATGAGCAGTTCTTC. Its translation: CASSSERRSYNEQFF.

The sample holds a few counts of this clone. This chain links TRBV6-5 with TRBJ2-1, with D unclear. The V gene's germline CDR1 is MNHEY and CDR2 SVGAGI. This CDR3 is 12 amino acids long. Trimming stripped 7 bases from V and 8 bases from J, with 12 bases between. The CDR3 DNA reads as TGTGCCAGCATACCGGGTAGGGATGAGCAGTTCTTC. This codes for CASIPGRDEQFF.

This sequence joins TRBV19 and TRBJ1-2; 7 nucleotides match TRBD1. CDR1 and CDR2 from the germline V gene are LNHDA and SQIVND (reference sequence). The ends lost 4 bases at V and 8 bases at J; junction bases unmatched: 7. The CDR3 length is 13 residues. This chain's CDR3 is CASSTTQGSGYTF. CDR3 coding DNA: TGTGCCAGTAGTACAACACAGGGGAGCGGCTACACCTTC.

This clone was seen only a few times. CDR3 in amino acids: CASSPEPSGRGDTQYF. The CDR3 DNA reads as TGTGCCAGCAGCCCAGAGCCTAGCGGGAGGGGAGATACGCAGTATTTT. The V and J genes are TRBV27 and TRBJ2-3, with 12 nucleotides matching TRBD2. Trimming cost V 6 bases and J 5 bases; bases outside gene matches: 9. The CDR3 length is 16 residues. CDR1 MNHEY and CDR2 SMNVEV come from the germline V gene (reference sequence).

The chain employs TRBV15 and TRBJ1-2; 12 bases map to TRBD1. Germline assignment: CDR1 LNHNV and CDR2 YYDKDF (reference sequence). This CDR3 comprises 15 residues. Trimming removed 8 bases from V and 8 bases from J; junction bases left unmatched: 12. CDR3 sequence (DNA): TGTGCCACCGGTCCGAGGGGACAGGGGGCCGGGGGCTACACCTTC. Protein product: CATGPRGQGAGGYTF.

The rearrangement links TRBV29-1 to TRBJ1-2; D possibly corresponds to TRBD1 (5 bases). Germline V lookup: CDR1 SQVTM, CDR2 ANQGSEA. The CDR3 consists of 13 residues. V was pared by 4 bases and J by 0 bases, with 9 bases between. The CDR3 DNA reads as TGCAGCGTTGCGGGGCTTACTAACTATGGCTACACCTTC. It yields the protein CSVAGLTNYGYTF. Full variable domain (missing parts from reference TRBV29-1 and TRBJ1-2): SAVISQKPSRDICQRGTSLTIQCQVDSQVTMMFWYRQQPGQSLTLIATANQGSEATYESGFVIDKFPISRPNLTFSTLTVSNMSPEDSSIYLCSVAGLTNYGYTFGSGTRLTVV.

The chain has TRBV7-2 and TRBJ2-2; tentatively, D is TRBD2 (5 bases). The germline V gene has CDR1 SGHTA and CDR2 FQGNSA. The V end lost 0 bases, the J end lost 5 bases, and 10 bases lay between the germline ends. The length of the CDR3 is 15 residues. The CDR3 here is CASSLAGSGTGELFF. The CDR3 coding sequence is TGTGCCAGCAGCTTAGCGGGATCGGGGACCGGGGAGCTGTTTTTT.

This chain connects TRBV5-1 to TRBJ2-5; TRBD2 agrees at 10 bases. This CDR3 has 16 residues. V lost 5 bases, J lost 5 bases, and 12 bases stayed unmatched. The germline gives CDR1 SGHRS, CDR2 YFSETQ. Written as DNA, the CDR3 is TGCGCCAGCAGTCCGGCTAGCGGGAGTATGTGGGAGACCCAGTACTTC. Encoded protein: CASSPASGSMWETQYF. Using reference TRBV5-1 and TRBJ2-5 for the parts outside the CDR3, the full variable domain is KAGVTQTPRYLIKTRGQQVTLSCSPISGHRSVSWYQQTPGQGLQFLFEYFSETQRNKGNFPGRFSGRQFSNSRSEMNVSTLELGDSALYLCASSPASGSMWETQYFGPGTRLLVL.

This clone appeared a few times. The V call is TRBV28, the J call TRBJ1-5; no definite D call. This CDR3 spans 13 amino acids. V was trimmed by 6 bases and J by 6 bases, leaving 12 bases between them. Looked up from germline, CDR1 is MDHEN and CDR2 is SYDVKM. CDR3 region: CASRGRSFQPQHF. CDR3 nucleotides: TGTGCCAGCAGGGGAAGGAGTTTTCAGCCCCAGCATTTT.